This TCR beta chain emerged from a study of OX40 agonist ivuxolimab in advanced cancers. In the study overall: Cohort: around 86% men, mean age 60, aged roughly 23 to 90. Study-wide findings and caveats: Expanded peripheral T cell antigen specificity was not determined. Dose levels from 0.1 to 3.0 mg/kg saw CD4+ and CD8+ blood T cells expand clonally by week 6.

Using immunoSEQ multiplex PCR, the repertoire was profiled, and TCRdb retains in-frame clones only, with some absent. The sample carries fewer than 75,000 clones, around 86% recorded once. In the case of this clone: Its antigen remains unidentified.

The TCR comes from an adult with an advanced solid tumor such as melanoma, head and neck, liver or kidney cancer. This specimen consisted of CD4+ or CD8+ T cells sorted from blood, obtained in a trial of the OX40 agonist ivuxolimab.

CDR3 protein: CASSSTGLGNTIYF. In DNA, the CDR3 is TGTGCCAGCAGCTCTACAGGCCTCGGAAACACCATATATTTT. This rearrangement joins TRBV11-3 to TRBJ1-3, with a tentative D call TRBD1 (5 bases). The length of the CDR3 is 14 residues. CDR1 is SGHNT, CDR2 YENEEA, per germline. Deletions cut 4 bases from V and 4 bases from J, with 11 bases between. Using reference TRBV11-3 and TRBJ1-3 for the parts outside the CDR3, the full variable domain is EAGVVQSPRYKIIEKKQPVAFWCNPISGHNTLYWYLQNLGQGPELLIRYENEEAVDDSQLPKDRFSAERLKGVDSTLKIQPAELGDSAVYLCASSSTGLGNTIYFGEGSWLTVV.